This T cell receptor (beta chain) was documented in a study of blood T cell repertoires in COVID-19. About the study: Acute and convalescent COVID-19 specimens originated in the United States, Italy and Spain. T cells, B-cell-depleted T cells, or PBMCs supplied cDNA or gDNA.

The CDR3 runs to 15 residues. V dropped 0 bases and J dropped 3 bases, with 12 bases sitting between them. Germline V CDR1 and CDR2: LGHNA, YSLEER. Source study methods: Estimated nucleated cell counts came from reference gene primer amplification. Assay used: immunoSEQ multiplex PCR; TCRdb lists only in-frame clones, some missing. That table is the source of V, J and clone size, and D and trimming were worked out from the DNA. In the table there are 310,000 or so clones, around 85% of which are singletons. This TCR was recovered from a woman younger than 45 who had recovered from COVID-19. The sequencing input was peripheral blood. The chain uses TRBV4-3 and TRBJ2-7; maybe TRBD1 (6 bases). DNA of the CDR3: TGCGCCAGCAGCCAAGAACGGGACACTATCTACGAGCAGTACTTC. This sequence encodes CASSQERDTIYEQYF.